The entry that follows covers one T cell receptor (beta chain) sequence. The sample belongs to a study of blood T cell repertoires in COVID-19. The wider study: Whether acute or convalescent, the COVID-19 samples came from the United States, Italy and Spain. T cells, B-cell-depleted T cells, or PBMCs supplied cDNA or gDNA.

TCRdb's table, derived via immunoSEQ multiplex PCR, lists solely in-frame clones and lacks some. In the table there are more than 15,000 clones, about 88% of which are singletons. Germline CDR1 MNHEY, CDR2 SMNVEV (reference sequence). The CDR3 covers 15 residues. Trimming took 4 bases from V and 3 from J, leaving 14 bases between them. This receptor was identified in a man aged 35 to 55 with active COVID-19. The gene calls are TRBV27 and TRBJ2-3; D perhaps matches TRBD2 (5 bases). Sequencing used peripheral blood. The CDR3 sequence is CASSSKHGVTDTQYF. In nucleotides, the CDR3 is TGTGCCAGCAGTTCCAAACACGGGGTTACAGATACGCAGTATTTT.